Below are 13 T cell receptor beta chains sequenced from a single sample in a study of OX40 agonist ivuxolimab in advanced cancers. The table came from immunoSEQ multiplex PCR; TCRdb's copy has only in-frame clones and leaves some out. This sample has about 60,000 clones, with approximately 86% found just once. Sequenced here: CD4+ or CD8+ T cells sorted from blood, sampled in a trial of the OX40 agonist ivuxolimab. The receptors stem from an adult with an advanced solid tumor such as melanoma, head and neck, liver or kidney cancer.

The genes are TRBV20-1 and TRBJ1-4; TRBD1 is a possible D gene (5 bases). This CDR3 has 10 amino acids. Trimming cost V 6 bases and J 8 bases, with 7 bases left between them. Germline values: CDR1 DFQATT, CDR2 SNEGSKA (reference sequence). The CDR3 sequence: CSAWGEKLFF. CDR3 coding DNA: TGCAGTGCGTGGGGGGAAAAACTGTTTTTT.

This clone was picked up one time. The chain links TRBV6-6 to TRBJ2-1, with 10 nucleotides matching TRBD2. Germline lookup yields CDR1 MNHNY and CDR2 SVGAGI (reference sequence). This CDR3 is built from 14 residues. The ends lost 5 bases at V and 5 bases at J; junction bases unmatched: 3. CDR3 coding DNA: TGTGCCAGCAGTCTAGCGGGGGCCAACAATGAGCAGTTCTTC. As protein: CASSLAGANNEQFF.

The V and J genes are TRBV5-1 and TRBJ2-7; possible D gene TRBD2, 7 bases. Between the trimmed V and J ends, which lost 3 bases and 6 bases, there was a span of 16 bases. This CDR3 is 14 amino acids long. Per germline, CDR1 SGHRS and CDR2 YFSETQ. CDR3 amino acids: CASSSGGGQFEQYF. The CDR3 DNA follows: TGCGCCAGCAGCTCGGGAGGAGGACAGTTCGAGCAGTACTTC. The variable domain in full, with the rest retrieved from reference TRBV5-1 and TRBJ2-7, is KAGVTQTPRYLIKTRGQQVTLSCSPISGHRSVSWYQQTPGQGLQFLFEYFSETQRNKGNFPGRFSGRQFSNSRSEMNVSTLELGDSALYLCASSSGGGQFEQYFGPGTRLTVT.

The DNA for the CDR3 is TGTGCCAGCAGTCTCATCGGGACAGGCTCGCCCGAGCAGTACTTC. Amino acids: CASSLIGTGSPEQYF. V gene TRBV7-2 combines with J gene TRBJ2-7; 8 bases are shared with TRBD1. V lost 6 bases, J lost 6 bases, and 13 bases stayed unmatched. The germline gives CDR1 SGHTA, CDR2 FQGNSA. This CDR3 is 15 amino acids long.

V is TRBV9 and J is TRBJ1-2; D is uncertain. The germline gives CDR1 SGDLS, CDR2 YYNGEE. CDR3 length: 13 amino acids. V was trimmed by 4 bases and J by 0 bases, leaving 7 bases between them. Here the CDR3 reads CASSPNANYGYTF. As DNA, the CDR3 is TGTGCCAGCAGCCCCAACGCTAACTATGGCTACACCTTC.

This clone was counted between two and nine times. This chain links TRBV10-3 with TRBJ2-7; the match to TRBD1 covers 7 bases. CDR1 ENHRY and CDR2 SYGVKD come from the germline V gene. The ends lost 6 bases at V and 0 bases at J; junction bases unmatched: 2. This CDR3 has 13 residues. The CDR3 loop is CAISRDSSYEQYF. The CDR3 region has the DNA TGTGCCATCAGCCGGGACAGCTCCTACGAGCAGTACTTC.

The CDR3 DNA is TGTGCCAGCAGCTTAACGGGTCTGGGATACATTCAGTACTTC. It yields the protein CASSLTGLGYIQYF. The chain combines TRBV7-9 with TRBJ2-4; D unclear. Trimming shortened V by 2 bases and J by 8 bases, and 13 bases separated the two germline ends. This CDR3 has 14 residues. Germline values: CDR1 SEHNR, CDR2 FQNEAQ (reference sequence). The whole variable domain, remainder taken from reference TRBV7-9 and TRBJ2-4, is DTGVSQNPRHKITKRGQNVTFRCDPISEHNRLYWYRQTLGQGPEFLTYFQNEAQLEKSRLLSDRFSAERPKGSFSTLEIQRTEQGDSAMYLCASSLTGLGYIQYFGAGTRLSVL.

The chain is built from TRBV7-2 and TRBJ1-5; possible D gene TRBD1, 5 bases. From germline, CDR1 is SGHTA and CDR2 FQGNSA. Trimming removed 6 bases at V and 6 bases at J, with 15 bases between. The CDR3 loop spans 14 amino acids. CDR3: CASSSAGFGQPQHF. For the CDR3, the DNA is TGTGCCAGCAGTTCTGCAGGGTTTGGTCAGCCCCAGCATTTT. Supplemented by reference TRBV7-2 and TRBJ1-5, the full variable domain reads GAGVSQSPSNKVTEKGKDVELRCDPISGHTALYWYRQSLGQGLEFLIYFQGNSAPDKSGLPSDRFSAERTGGSVSTLTIQRTQQEDSAVYLCASSSAGFGQPQHFGDGTRLSIL.

The chain joins TRBV5-6 to TRBJ1-5; a weak D match, TRBD1 (6 bases). The ends were cut back, 4 bases at V and 2 bases at J, with 13 bases in the middle. This CDR3 has 15 amino acids. Germline CDR1 reads SGHDT; CDR2 reads YYEEEE. Here the CDR3 DNA reads TGTGCCAGCAGCCTCGTGGGGGCAGGCAATCAGCCCCAGCATTTT. Protein product: CASSLVGAGNQPQHF.

V is TRBV9 and J is TRBJ2-1, with 7 bases that match TRBD2. Trimming took 0 bases from V and 6 from J; bases not matched to a gene: 6. The CDR3 totals 15 residues. The germline CDR1 and CDR2 sequences are SGDLS and YYNGEE. CDR3 coding DNA: TGTGCCAGCAGCGTAGCCCCAGGGAGGGGCAATGAGCAGTTCTTC. It is translated as CASSVAPGRGNEQFF.

The chain recombines TRBV9 with TRBJ2-6, with TRBD2 as a possible D gene (5 bases). Germline CDR1 is SGDLS and CDR2 is YYNGEE. The ends were cut back, 9 bases at V and 0 bases at J, with 10 bases in the middle. The CDR3 covers 14 residues. The CDR3: CATSGFSGANVLTF. The CDR3, as DNA: TGTGCCACCTCGGGGTTCTCTGGGGCCAACGTCCTGACTTTC.

The chain uses TRBV19 and TRBJ2-5; TRBD2 matches 11 bases. Germline CDR1 is LNHDA and CDR2 is SQIVND (reference sequence). This CDR3 comprises 13 residues. V lost 8 bases to trimming and J lost 4 bases; unmatched junction nucleotides: 3. DNA of the CDR3: TGTGCCAGTGGCGGACTAGCGGGAGAGACCCAGTACTTC. The encoded protein is CASGGLAGETQYF.

The chain uses TRBV7-8 and TRBJ1-1, with a possible D match to TRBD1 (5 bases). V lost 2 bases, J lost 1 base, and 8 bases lay in between. Looked up from germline, CDR1 is SGHVS and CDR2 is FQNEAQ. There are 14 residues in the CDR3. CDR3 DNA: TGTGCCAGCAGCTTACAGGACACGAACACTGAAGCTTTCTTT. This gives the protein CASSLQDTNTEAFF.